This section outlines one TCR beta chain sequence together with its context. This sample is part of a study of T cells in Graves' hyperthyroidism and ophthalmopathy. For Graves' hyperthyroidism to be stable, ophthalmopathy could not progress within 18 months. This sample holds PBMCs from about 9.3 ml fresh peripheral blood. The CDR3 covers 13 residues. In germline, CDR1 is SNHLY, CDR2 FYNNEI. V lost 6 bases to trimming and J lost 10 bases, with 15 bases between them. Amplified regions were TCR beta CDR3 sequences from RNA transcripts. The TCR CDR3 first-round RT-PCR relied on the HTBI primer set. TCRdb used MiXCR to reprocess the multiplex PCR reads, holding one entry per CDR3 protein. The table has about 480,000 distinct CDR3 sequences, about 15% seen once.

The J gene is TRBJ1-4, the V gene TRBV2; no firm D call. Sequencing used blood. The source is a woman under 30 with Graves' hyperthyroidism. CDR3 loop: CASRFRTGGKLFF. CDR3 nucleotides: TGTGCCAGCAGGTTTAGGACGGGAGGAAAACTGTTTTTT.